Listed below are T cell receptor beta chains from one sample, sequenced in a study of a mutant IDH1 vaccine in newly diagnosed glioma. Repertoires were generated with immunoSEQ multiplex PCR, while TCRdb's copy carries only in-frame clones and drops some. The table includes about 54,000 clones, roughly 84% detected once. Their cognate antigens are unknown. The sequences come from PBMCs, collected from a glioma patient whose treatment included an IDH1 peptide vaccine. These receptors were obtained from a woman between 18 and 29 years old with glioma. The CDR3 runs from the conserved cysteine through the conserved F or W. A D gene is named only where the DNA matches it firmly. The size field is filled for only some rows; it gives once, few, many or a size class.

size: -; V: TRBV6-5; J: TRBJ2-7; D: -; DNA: TGTGCCAGCAGTTACCCAGGACTGAACTACGAGCAGTACTTC; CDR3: CASSYPGLNYEQYF
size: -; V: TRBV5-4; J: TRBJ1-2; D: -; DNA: TGTGCCAGCAGCGTTCGCGGAGGCTATGGCTACACCTTC; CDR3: CASSVRGGYGYTF
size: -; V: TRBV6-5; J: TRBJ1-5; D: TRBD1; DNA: TGTGCCAGCAGTCTCCAGGGGGGTAGCAATCAGCCCCAGCATTTT; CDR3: CASSLQGGSNQPQHF
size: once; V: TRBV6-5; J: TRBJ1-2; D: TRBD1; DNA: TGTGCCAGCAGTTACTTAGACAGGGCGGCTAACTATGGCTACACCTTC; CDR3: CASSYLDRAANYGYTF
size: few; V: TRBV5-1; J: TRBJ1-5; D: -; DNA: TGCGCCAGCAGCTTGGAGGGGAGCCCGAGAGAGGCCCAGCATTTT; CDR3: CASSLEGSPREAQHF
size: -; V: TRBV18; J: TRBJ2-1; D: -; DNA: TGTGCCAGCTCACCAAGGCCCGGACCCTCCTACAATGAGCAGTTCTTC; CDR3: CASSPRPGPSYNEQFF
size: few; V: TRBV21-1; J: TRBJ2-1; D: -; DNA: TGTGCCAGCAGCCTGCCCGGGAACAATGAGCAGTTCTTC; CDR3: CASSLPGNNEQFF
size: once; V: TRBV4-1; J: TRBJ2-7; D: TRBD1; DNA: TGCGCCAGCAGCCAAGGACCGAGGACAGGAAGCTCCTACGAGCAGTACTTC; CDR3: CASSQGPRTGSSYEQYF
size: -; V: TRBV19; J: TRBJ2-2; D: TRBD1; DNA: TGTGCCAGTACGACAGGGGGAACCGGGGAGCTGTTTTTT; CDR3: CASTTGGTGELFF
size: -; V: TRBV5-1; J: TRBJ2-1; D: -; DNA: TGCGCCAGCATTTCCCACAATGAGCAGTTCTTC; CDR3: CASISHNEQFF
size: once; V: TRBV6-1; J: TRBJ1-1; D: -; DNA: TGTGCCAGCACCGTCATGTCAGGGGCGAACACTGAAGCTTTCTTT; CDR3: CASTVMSGANTEAFF
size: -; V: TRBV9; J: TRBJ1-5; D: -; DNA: TGTGCCAGCAGCGTAGACAGTTATAGCAATCAGCCCCAGCATTTT; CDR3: CASSVDSYSNQPQHF
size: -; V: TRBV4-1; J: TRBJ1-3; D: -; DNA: TGCGCCAGCAGCCAAGATTCAAATACTTACTCTGGAAACACCATATATTTT; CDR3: CASSQDSNTYSGNTIYF
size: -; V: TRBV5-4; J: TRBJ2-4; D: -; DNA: TGTGCCAGCAGCTTGGATATAACCAAAAACATTCAGTACTTC; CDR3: CASSLDITKNIQYF
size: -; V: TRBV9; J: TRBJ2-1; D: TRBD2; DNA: TGTGCCAGCAGACGACTAGCGGACAATGAGCAGTTCTTC; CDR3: CASRRLADNEQFF
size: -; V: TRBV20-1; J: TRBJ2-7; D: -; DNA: TGCAGTGCCGGTTGGACCTACGAGCAGTACTTC; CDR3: CSAGWTYEQYF
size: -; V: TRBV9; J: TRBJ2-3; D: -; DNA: TGTGCCAGCAGCGTAGATGGGCGGTTCACAGATACGCAGTATTTT; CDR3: CASSVDGRFTDTQYF
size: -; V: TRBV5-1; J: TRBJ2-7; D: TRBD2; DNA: TGCGCCAGCAGCTCCGGGACTAGCTACGAGCAGTACTTC; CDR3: CASSSGTSYEQYF
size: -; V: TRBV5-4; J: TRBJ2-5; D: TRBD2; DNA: TGTGCCAGCAGCACCCGGACTAGCGGGGGGTTGGAGACCCAGTACTTC; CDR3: CASSTRTSGGLETQYF
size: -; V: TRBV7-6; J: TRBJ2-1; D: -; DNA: TGTGCCAGCAGCTTAGGGGAGGGGGAGGAGGGCAATGAGCAGTTCTTC; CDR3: CASSLGEGEEGNEQFF
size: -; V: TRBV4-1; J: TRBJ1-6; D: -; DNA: TGCGCCAGCAGCCAAGTAGGGGACGTCAGGAATTCACCCCTCCACTTT; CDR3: CASSQVGDVRNSPLHF
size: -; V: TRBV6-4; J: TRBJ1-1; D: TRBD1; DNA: TGTGCCAGCAGTGAAAGTGACAGGGTGACCACTGAAGCTTTCTTT; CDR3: CASSESDRVTTEAFF
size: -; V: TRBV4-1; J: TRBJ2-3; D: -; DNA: TGCGCCAGCAGCCCCCAAATGGGGGAGTTAGATACGCAGTATTTT; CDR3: CASSPQMGELDTQYF
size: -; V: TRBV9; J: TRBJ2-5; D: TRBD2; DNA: TGTGCCAGCAGCCGAGGACTAGCGGGAGGTGACGAGACCCAGTACTTC; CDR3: CASSRGLAGGDETQYF
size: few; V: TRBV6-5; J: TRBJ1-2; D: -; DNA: TGTGCCAGCAGTTACTCTGGGGGGTTGAATGGCTACACCTTC; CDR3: CASSYSGGLNGYTF
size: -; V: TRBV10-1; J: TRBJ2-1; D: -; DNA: TGCGCCAGCAGTAACAATCAGGGGGAGCAGTTCTTC; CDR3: CASSNNQGEQFF
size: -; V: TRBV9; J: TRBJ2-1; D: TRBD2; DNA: TGTGCCAGCAGCGTAGTCCCGGGCCTAGCGGGGGGGCAGTTGTCCGAGCAGTTCTTC; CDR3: CASSVVPGLAGGQLSEQFF
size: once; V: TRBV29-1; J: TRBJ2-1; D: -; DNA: TGCAGCGTTGAAACAGGTTACAATGAGCAGTTCTTC; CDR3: CSVETGYNEQFF
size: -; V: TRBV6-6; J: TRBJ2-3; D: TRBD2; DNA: TGTGCCAGCAGTCTAGCGGGTACTAGCACAGATACGCAGTATTTT; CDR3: CASSLAGTSTDTQYF
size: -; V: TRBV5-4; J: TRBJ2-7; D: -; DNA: TGTGCCAGCAGCTTGGCCGATGGGTACGAGCAGTACTTC; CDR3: CASSLADGYEQYF
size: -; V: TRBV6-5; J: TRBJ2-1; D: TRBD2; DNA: TGTGCCAGCAGTATTAGCGGGGGGGACAATGAGCAGTTCTTC; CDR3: CASSISGGDNEQFF
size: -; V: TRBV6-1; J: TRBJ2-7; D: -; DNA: TGTGCCAGCAGTGAAGGGGGGAGTAGGTACTTC; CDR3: CASSEGGSRYF
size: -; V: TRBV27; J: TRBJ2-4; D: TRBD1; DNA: TGTGCCAGCAGTCCCATATCGGGGACAGGGGGAAACATTCAGTACTTC; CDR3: CASSPISGTGGNIQYF
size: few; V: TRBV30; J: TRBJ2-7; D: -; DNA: TGTGCCTGGGAACCTGGGACGGGTATGAGGGAGCAGTACTTC; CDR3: CAWEPGTGMREQYF
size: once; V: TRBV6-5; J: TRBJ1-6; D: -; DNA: TGTGCCAGCAGTTGGTCGGCGGATTCACCCCTCCACTTT; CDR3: CASSWSADSPLHF
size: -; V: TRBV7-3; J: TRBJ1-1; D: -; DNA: TGTGCCAGCAGCTTACTGGGTGCGGGCACTGAAGCTTTCTTT; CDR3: CASSLLGAGTEAFF
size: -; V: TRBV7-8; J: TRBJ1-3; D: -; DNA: TGTGCCAGCAGCTTAGGGGCAGCAGCTGCGGGAAACACCATATATTTT; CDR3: CASSLGAAAAGNTIYF
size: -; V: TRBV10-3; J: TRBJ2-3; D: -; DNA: TGTGCCATCAGTGAGTCGGTGGTCTTCCGAGATACGCAGTATTTT; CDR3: CAISESVVFRDTQYF
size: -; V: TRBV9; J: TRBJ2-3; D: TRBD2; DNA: TGTGCCAGCAGCACAGAGGGTGCGGGAGAACGAGATACGCAGTATTTT; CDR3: CASSTEGAGERDTQYF
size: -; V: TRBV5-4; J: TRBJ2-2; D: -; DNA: TGTGCCAGCGGGGGGTACACCGGGGAGCTGTTTTTT; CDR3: CASGGYTGELFF
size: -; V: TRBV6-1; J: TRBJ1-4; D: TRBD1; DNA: TGTGCCAGCAGTGATGGACAGGCTCGGGAAAAACTGTTTTTT; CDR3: CASSDGQAREKLFF
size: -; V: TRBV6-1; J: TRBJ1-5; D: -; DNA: TGTGCCAGCAGTGACCAGGGGAATAGCCAGCCCCAGCATTTT; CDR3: CASSDQGNSQPQHF
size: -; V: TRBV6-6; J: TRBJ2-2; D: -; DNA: TGTGCCAGCTTCACCGGGGAGCTGTTTTTT; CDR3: CASFTGELFF
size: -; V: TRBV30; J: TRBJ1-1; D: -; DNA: TGTGCCTGGAGCAGTCAGATTCGATCTGAAGCTTTCTTT; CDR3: CAWSSQIRSEAFF
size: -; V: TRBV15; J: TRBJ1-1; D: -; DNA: TGTGCCACCAGCAGAGTCTGGGGCCAGGCTTTCTTT; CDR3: CATSRVWGQAFF
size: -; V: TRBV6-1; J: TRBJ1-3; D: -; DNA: TGTGCCAGCAGTGAAGCGGGTATCGGCAGCACTGGAAACACCATATATTTT; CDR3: CASSEAGIGSTGNTIYF
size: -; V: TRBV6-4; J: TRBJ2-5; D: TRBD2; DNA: TGTGCCAGCAGCCCGGGAGGCGGGACTCAAGGGACCCAGTACTTC; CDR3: CASSPGGGTQGTQYF
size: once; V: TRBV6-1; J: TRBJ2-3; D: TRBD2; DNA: TGTGCCAGCAGTGAAATCGGGACTACAGCCACAGATACGCAGTATTTT; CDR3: CASSEIGTTATDTQYF
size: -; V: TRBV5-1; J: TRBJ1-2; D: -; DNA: TGCGCCAGCAGCTTAAATGGTGGCTACACCTTC; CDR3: CASSLNGGYTF
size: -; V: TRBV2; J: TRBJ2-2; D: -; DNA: TGTGCCAGCAGGAGAGGACCAGCGAACACCGGGGAGCTGTTTTTT; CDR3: CASRRGPANTGELFF
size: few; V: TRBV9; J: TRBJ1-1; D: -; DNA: TGTGCCAGCAGCGCGGGAATCTCAGGGTTGAACACTGAAGCTTTCTTT; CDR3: CASSAGISGLNTEAFF
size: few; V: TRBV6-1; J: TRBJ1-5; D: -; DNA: TGTGCCAGCGGAGGGAATCAGCCCCAGCATTTT; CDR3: CASGGNQPQHF
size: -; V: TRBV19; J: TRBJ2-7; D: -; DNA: TGTGCCAGTAGTATTTTCGGCTACGAGCAGTACTTC; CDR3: CASSIFGYEQYF
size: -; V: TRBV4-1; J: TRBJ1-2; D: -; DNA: TGCGCCAGCAGCCAAGTGGGGGGAAACTATGGCTACACCTTC; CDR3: CASSQVGGNYGYTF
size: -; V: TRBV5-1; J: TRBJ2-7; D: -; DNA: TGCGCCAGCAGCTTGACCCCTAACGAGCAGTACTTC; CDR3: CASSLTPNEQYF
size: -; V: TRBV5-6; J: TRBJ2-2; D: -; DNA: TGTGCCAGCAGGAGGACAGCGACCGGGGAGCTGTTTTTT; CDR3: CASRRTATGELFF
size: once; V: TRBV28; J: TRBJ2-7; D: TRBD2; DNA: TGTGCCAGCCGCTTGGGACTAGCGGGATACTACGAGCAGTACTTC; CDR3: CASRLGLAGYYEQYF
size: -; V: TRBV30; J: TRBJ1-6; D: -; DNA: TGTGCCTGGAGTGTACGCCTGGGGGGTGGGAGTAATTCACCCCTCCACTTT; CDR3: CAWSVRLGGGSNSPLHF
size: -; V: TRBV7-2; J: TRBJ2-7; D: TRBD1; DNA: TGTGCCAGCAGGCGTGGGACAGACTACGAGCAGTACTTC; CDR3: CASRRGTDYEQYF